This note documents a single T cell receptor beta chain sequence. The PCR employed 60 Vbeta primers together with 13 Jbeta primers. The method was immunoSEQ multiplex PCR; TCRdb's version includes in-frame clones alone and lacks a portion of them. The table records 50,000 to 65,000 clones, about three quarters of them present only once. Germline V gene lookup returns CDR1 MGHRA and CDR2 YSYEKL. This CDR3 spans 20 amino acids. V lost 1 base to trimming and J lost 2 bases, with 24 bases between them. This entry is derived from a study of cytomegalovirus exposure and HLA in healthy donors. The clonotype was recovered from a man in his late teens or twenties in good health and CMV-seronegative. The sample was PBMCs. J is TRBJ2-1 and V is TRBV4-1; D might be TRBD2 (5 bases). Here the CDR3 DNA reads TGCGCCAGCAGCCAAGTCCCCAGCCGTATAGGGAGCCGTACCTACAATGAGCAGTTCTTC. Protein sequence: CASSQVPSRIGSRTYNEQFF.